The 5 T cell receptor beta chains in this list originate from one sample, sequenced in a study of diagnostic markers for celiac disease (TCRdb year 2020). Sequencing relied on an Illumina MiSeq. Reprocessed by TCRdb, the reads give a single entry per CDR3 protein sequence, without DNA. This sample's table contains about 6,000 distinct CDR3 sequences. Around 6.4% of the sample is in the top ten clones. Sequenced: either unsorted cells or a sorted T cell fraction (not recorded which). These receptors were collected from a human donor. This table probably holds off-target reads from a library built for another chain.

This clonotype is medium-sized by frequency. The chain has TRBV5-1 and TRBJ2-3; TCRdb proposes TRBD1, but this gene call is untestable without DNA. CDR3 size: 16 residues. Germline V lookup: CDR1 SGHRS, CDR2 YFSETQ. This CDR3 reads CASSLAGAGVADTQYF.

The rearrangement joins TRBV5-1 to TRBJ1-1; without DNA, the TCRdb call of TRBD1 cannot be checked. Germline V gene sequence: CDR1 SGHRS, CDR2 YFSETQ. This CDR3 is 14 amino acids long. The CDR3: CASRLGTGNTEAFF.

The CDR3 sequence: CSVERRGRPLNEQFF. The chain carries TRBV29-1 and TRBJ2-1; TCRdb selects TRBD1, and the lack of DNA leaves this call unchecked. This CDR3 has 15 amino acids. The germline V gene has CDR1 SQVTM and CDR2 ANQGSEA.

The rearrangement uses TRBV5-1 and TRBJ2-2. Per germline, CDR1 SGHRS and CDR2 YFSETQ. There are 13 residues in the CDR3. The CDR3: CASSLDNTGELFF. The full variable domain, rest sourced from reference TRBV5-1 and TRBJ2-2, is KAGVTQTPRYLIKTRGQQVTLSCSPISGHRSVSWYQQTPGQGLQFLFEYFSETQRNKGNFPGRFSGRQFSNSRSEMNVSTLELGDSALYLCASSLDNTGELFFGEGSRLTVL.

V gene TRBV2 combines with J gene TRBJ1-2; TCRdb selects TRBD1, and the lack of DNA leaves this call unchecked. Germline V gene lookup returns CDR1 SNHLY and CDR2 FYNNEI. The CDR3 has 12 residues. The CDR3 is CASRPRGYGYTF.